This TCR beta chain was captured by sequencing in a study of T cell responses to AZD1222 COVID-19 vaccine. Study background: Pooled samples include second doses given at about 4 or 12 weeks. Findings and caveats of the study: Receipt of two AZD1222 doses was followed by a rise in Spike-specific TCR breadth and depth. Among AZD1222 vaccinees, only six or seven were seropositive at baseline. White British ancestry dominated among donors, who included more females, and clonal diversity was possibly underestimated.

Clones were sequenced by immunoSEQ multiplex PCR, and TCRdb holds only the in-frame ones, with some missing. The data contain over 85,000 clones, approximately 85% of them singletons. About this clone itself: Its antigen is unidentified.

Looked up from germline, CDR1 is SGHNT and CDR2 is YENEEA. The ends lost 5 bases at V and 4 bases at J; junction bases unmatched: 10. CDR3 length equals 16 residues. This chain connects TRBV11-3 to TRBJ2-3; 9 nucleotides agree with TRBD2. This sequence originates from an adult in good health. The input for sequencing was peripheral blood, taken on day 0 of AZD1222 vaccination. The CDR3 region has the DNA TGTGCCAGCAGCCCAGGCCGACTAGCGGTGTCAGATACGCAGTATTTT. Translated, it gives CASSPGRLAVSDTQYF. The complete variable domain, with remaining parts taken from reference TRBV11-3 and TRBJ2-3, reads EAGVVQSPRYKIIEKKQPVAFWCNPISGHNTLYWYLQNLGQGPELLIRYENEEAVDDSQLPKDRFSAERLKGVDSTLKIQPAELGDSAVYLCASSPGRLAVSDTQYFGPGTRLTVL.